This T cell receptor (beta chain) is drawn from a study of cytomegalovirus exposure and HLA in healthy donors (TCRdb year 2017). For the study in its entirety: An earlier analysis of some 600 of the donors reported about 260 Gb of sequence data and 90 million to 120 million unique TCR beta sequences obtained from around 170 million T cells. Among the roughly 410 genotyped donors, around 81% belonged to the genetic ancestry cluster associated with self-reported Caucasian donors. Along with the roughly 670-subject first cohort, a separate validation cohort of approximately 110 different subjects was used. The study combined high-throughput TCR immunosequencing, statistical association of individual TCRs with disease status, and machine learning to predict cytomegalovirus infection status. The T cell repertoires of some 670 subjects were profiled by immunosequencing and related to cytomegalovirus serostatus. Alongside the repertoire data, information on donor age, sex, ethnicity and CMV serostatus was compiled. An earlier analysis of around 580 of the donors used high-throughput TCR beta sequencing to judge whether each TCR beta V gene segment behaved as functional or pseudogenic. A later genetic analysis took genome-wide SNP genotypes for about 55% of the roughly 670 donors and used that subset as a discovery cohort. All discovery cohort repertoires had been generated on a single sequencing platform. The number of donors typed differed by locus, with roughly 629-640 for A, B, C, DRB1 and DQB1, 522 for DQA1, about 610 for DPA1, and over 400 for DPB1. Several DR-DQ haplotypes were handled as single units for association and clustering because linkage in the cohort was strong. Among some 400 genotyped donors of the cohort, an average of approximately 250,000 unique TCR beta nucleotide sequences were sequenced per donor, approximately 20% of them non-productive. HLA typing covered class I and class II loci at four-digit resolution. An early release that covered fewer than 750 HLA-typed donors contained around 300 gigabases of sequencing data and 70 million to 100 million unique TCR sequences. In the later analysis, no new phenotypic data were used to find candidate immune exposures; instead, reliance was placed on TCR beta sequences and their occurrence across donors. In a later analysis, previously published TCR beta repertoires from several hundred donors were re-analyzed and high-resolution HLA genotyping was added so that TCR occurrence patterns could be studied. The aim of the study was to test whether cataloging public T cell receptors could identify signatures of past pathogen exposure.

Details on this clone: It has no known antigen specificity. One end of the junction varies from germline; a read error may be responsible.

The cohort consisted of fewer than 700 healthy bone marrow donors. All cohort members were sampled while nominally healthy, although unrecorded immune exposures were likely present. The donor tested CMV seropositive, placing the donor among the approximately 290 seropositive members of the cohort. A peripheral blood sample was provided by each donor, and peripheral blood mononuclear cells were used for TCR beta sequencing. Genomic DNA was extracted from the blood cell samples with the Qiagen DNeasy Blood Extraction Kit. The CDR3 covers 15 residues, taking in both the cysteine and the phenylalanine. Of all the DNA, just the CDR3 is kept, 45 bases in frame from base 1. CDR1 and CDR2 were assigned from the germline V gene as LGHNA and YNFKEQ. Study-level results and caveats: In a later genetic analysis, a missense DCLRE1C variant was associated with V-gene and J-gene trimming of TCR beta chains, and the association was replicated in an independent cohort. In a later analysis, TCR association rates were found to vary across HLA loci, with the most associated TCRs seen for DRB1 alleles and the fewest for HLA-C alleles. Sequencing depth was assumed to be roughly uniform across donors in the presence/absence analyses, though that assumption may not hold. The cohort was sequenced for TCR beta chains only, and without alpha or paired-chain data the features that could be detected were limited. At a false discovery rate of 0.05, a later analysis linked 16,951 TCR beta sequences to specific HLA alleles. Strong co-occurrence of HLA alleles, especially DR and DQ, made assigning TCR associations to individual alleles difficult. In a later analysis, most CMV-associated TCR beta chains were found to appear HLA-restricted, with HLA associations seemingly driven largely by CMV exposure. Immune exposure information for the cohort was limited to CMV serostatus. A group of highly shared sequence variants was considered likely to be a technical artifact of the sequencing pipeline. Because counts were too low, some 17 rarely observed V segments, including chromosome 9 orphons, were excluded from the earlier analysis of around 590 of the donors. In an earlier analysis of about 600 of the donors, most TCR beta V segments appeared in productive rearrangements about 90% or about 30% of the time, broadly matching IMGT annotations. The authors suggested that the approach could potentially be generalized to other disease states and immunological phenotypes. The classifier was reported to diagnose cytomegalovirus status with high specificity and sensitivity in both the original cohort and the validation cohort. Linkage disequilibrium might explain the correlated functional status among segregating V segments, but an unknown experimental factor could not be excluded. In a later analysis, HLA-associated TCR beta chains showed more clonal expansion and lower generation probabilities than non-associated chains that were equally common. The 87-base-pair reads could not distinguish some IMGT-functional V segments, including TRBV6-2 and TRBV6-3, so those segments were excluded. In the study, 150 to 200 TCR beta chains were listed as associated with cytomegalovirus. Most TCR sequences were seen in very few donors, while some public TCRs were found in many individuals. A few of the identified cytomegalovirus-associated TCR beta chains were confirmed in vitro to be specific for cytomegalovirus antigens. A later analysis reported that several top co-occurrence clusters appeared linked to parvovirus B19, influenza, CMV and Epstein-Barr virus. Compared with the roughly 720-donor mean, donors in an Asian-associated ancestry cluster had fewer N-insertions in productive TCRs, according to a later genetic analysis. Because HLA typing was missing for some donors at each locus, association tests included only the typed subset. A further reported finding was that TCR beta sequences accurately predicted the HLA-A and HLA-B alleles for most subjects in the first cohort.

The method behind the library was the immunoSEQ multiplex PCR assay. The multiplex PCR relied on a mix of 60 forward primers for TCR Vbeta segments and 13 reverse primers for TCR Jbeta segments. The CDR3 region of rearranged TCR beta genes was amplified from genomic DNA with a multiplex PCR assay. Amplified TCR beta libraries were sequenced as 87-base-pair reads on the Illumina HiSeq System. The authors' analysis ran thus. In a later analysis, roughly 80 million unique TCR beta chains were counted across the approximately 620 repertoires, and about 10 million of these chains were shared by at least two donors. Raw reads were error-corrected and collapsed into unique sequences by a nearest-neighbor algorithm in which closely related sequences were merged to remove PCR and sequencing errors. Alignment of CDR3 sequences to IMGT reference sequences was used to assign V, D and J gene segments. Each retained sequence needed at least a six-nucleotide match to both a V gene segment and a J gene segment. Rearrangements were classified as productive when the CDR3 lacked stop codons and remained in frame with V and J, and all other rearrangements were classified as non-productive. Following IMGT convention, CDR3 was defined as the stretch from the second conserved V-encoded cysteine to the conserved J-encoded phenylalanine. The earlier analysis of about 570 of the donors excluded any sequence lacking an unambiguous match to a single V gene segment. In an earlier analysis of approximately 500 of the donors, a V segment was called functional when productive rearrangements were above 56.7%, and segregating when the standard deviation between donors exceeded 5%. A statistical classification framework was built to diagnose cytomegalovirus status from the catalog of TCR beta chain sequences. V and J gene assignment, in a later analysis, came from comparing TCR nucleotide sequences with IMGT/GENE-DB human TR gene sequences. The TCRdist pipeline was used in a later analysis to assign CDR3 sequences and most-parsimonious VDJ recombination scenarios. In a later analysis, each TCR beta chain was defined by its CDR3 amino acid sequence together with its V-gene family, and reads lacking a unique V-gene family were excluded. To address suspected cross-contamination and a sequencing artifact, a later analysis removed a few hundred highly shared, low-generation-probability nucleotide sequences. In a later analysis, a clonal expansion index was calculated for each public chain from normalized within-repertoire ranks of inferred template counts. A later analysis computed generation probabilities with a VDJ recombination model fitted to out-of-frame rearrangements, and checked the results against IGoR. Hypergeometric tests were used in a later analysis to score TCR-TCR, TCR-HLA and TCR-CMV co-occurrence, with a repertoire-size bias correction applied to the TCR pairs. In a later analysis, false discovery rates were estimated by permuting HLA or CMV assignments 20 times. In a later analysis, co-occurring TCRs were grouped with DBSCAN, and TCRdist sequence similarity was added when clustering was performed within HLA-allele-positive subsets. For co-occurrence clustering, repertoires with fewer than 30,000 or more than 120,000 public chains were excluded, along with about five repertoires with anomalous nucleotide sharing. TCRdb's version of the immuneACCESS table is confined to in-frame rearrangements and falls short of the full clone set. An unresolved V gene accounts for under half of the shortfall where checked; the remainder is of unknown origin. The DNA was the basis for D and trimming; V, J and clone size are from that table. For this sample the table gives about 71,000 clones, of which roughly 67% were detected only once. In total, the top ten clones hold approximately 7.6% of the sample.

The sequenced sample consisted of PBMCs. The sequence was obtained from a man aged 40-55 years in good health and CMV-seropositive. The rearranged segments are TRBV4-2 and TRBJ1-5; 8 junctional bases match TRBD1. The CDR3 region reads CASSKDRGGNQPQHF. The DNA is TGTGCCAGCAGCAAAGACAGGGGTGGCAATCAGCCCCAGCATTTT.